The clone carrying this T cell receptor delta chain was seen a handful of times. Its antigen is still unknown. The CDR3 is 21 residues long. CDR1 is TSWWSYY and CDR2 is QGS in the germline V gene. The V gene end was trimmed by 0 bases and the J gene end by 3 bases; junction bases not matched to a gene: 20. This sample was taken from a study of Vδ1+ human thymocytes. General study points: Thymic TRG and TRD repertoires appeared highly polyclonal, with Gaussian CDR3 length distributions.

Extracted RNA was reverse transcribed into cDNA. The CDR3 regions were amplified by multiplex PCR from V-gene primers to a constant-region primer. TCRdb fed the multiplex PCR reads into CATT to redo clone calling. The data contain 45,000 to 75,000 delta-chain clones, more than 13% of them singletons. After alphabeta T cell depletion, CD3+ Vdelta1+ Vdelta2- thymocytes were sorted. Between roughly 97% and 99.6% of sorted thymocytes were Vdelta1+. The J gene is TRDJ1, the V gene TRDV1; 9 bases are shared with TRDD3. The sample comprised Vdelta1+ gamma-delta thymocytes from the thymus. Noted subset: FACS-sorted CD3+ TCRalphabeta- TCRVdelta1+ TCRVdelta2- thymocytes. The TCR originated in a girl under three years old who had congenital heart surgery. The CDR3: CALGELVSGTGGRGASDKLIF. The DNA for the CDR3 is TGTGCTCTTGGGGAACTAGTGAGTGGTACTGGGGGACGGGGAGCGTCCGATAAACTCATCTTT.